This T cell receptor beta chain was captured in a study of sequential checkpoint blockade in melanoma. Study details: Both treatment sequences were followed by maintenance nivolumab. DNA from 91 pretreatment tumor samples underwent TCRβ immunosequencing.

The germline V and J ends were trimmed by 5 bases and 2 bases, with 7 bases remaining between them. This CDR3 has 13 residues. From germline, CDR1 is LNHDA and CDR2 SQIVND (reference sequence). The treatment here: randomized to nivolumab then ipilimumab (arm A) or the reverse (arm B). Overall study findings and caveats: Pretreatment TIL clonality tracked with response in the nivolumab-first arm.

Note on this clone: Antigen specificity is unknown.

The method was immunoSEQ multiplex PCR; TCRdb's version includes in-frame clones alone and lacks a portion of them. The repertoire holds thousands of clones, with 20% to 25% as singletons. The origin of this receptor is a human donor with melanoma. This chain links TRBV19 with TRBJ1-3; D gene ambiguous. Sample: tumor tissue (inferred from file names), taken from a patient given nivolumab and ipilimumab in sequence. The CDR3 loop reads CASSRGPGNTIYF. The CDR3 DNA sequence: TGTGCCAGTAGTCGAGGTCCTGGAAACACCATATATTTT.